This T cell receptor (beta chain) was documented in a study of blood T cells in healthy people across ages. There are 15 residues in the CDR3. The V end lost 2 bases, the J end lost 2 bases, and 10 bases lay between the germline ends. CDR1 MNHEY and CDR2 SMNVEV come from the germline V gene (reference sequence). The authors ran a second PCR of roughly 6 to 11 cycles using a sample-barcoded 5' primer and a J-beta primer mix. TCRdb called the 5' RACE reads again in MiXCR, with one record for every CDR3 protein. Among 720,000 or so distinct CDR3 sequences, 35% to 50% were seen once, and the ten largest hold 25% to 35%.

The receptor was isolated from an elderly man in good health. Sequencing was done on a sample of blood. The rearrangement uses TRBV27 and TRBJ2-1; D gene ambiguous. The CDR3 coding sequence is TGTGCCAGCAGTTTAATGGGGAATACCTACAATGAGCAGTTCTTC. This gives the protein CASSLMGNTYNEQFF.